This TCR beta chain originates from a study of T cells in Graves' hyperthyroidism and ophthalmopathy. CDR1 is KGHDR, CDR2 SFDVKD, per germline. The J segment lost 4 bases and the V segment lost 3 bases, leaving 15 bases of the junction unmatched. This CDR3 is 18 amino acids long. Whole-study findings and limits: Blood also contained most expanded thyroid clonotypes above 0.001.

RNA transcripts gave rise to amplified TCR beta CDR3 regions. First-round RT-PCR of the TCR CDR3 relied on the HTBI primer set. TCRdb passed the multiplex PCR reads through MiXCR, listing each CDR3 protein once. The sample holds some 350,000 distinct CDR3 sequences; roughly 13% are singletons and the top ten take 30% to 40%. Uncontrolled infection, other autoimmune disease, pregnancy or lactation led to exclusion. This clonotype turned up a few times. Its specificity is unknown. The TCR sequence derives from a woman in her forties with Graves' ophthalmopathy. The gene calls are TRBV24-1 and TRBJ2-7, with 9 bases that match TRBD1. The sample taken for sequencing was blood. CDR3 in amino acids: CATSDGGQGVGRYYEQYF. The CDR3, as DNA: TGTGCCACCAGTGATGGGGGACAGGGAGTCGGAAGGTATTACGAGCAGTACTTC.